The following is a T cell receptor (beta chain) sequence with its context. Its antigen is still unknown. There was one heparinised blood draw per donor, averaging approximately 120 mL. It was via CD45RO/CCR7/CD25/CD127/CD95/CD27 that CD4+ naive, central memory, regulatory and stem cell-like memory cells were sorted. All of the isolated RNA was reverse transcribed, so expressed TCRB transcripts were sequenced. An average around 3.3 million reads came from naive, central memory and regulatory T cell samples. The repertoire was sequenced with immunoSEQ multiplex PCR; TCRdb's copy has only in-frame clones and lacks some. The table records about 320,000 clones, 14% of them present only once. The sample belongs to a study of beta chain features in type 1 diabetes. Broader study findings: Naive, central memory and Treg TCRB repertoires appeared more alike in patients than in healthy donors.

The CDR3 loop spans 13 amino acids. The V gene lost 11 bases and the J gene lost 7 bases, with 18 bases spanning the gap. The germline CDR1 and CDR2 sequences are MNHEY and SVGAGI. The sequence was obtained from a young man in good health. This chain joins TRBV6-5 and TRBJ1-5; D gene unclear. Sequencing was done on a sample of central memory CD4+ T cells from blood. For the CDR3, the DNA is TGTGCCGTCACGCCCATGGGAATCCAGCCCCAGCATTTT. Protein sequence: CAVTPMGIQPQHF.